The rows below give T cell receptor beta chains drawn from one sample of a study of blood T cells in healthy people across ages. TCRdb re-called the 5' RACE reads with MiXCR, one entry per CDR3 protein. The sample holds 1.5 million to 2 million distinct CDR3 sequences, approximately 50% seen once. Sequencing was carried out using blood. These receptors originate from a woman aged 35 to 49 in good health. Each CDR3 is given with its conserved first and last residue. A D gene is named only where the DNA matches it firmly. Size is stated for part of the rows, as once, few or many counts, or as a class when the clone is expanded.

V: TRBV5-1; size: .; D: TRBD2; J: TRBJ2-7; DNA: TGCGCCAGCAGCACGGGACTAGCGGGGGGACACACCGACGAGCAGTACTTC; CDR3: CASSTGLAGGHTDEQYF
V: TRBV12-3/TRBV12-4; size: .; D: .; J: TRBJ1-1; DNA: TGTGCCAGCTTCGGATCCCTGGCTGAAGCTTTCTTT; CDR3: CASFGSLAEAFF
V: TRBV13; size: .; D: .; J: TRBJ2-3; DNA: TGTGCCAGCAGCTTAAGCGGCAGGGAAGGCACAGATACGCAGTATTTT; CDR3: CASSLSGREGTDTQYF
V: TRBV7-2; size: .; D: .; J: TRBJ1-4; DNA: TGTGCCAGCAGCATCTCAGGTGCAACTAATGAAAAACTGTTTTTT; CDR3: CASSISGATNEKLFF
V: TRBV20-1; size: .; D: .; J: TRBJ1-2; DNA: TGCAGTGCTCCAAAGACTGATACTTATGGCTACACCTTC; CDR3: CSAPKTDTYGYTF
V: TRBV12-3/TRBV12-4; size: few; D: TRBD2; J: TRBJ2-7; DNA: TGTGCCAGTGGGGGGGAATCCTACGAGCAGTACTTC; CDR3: CASGGESYEQYF
V: TRBV7-2; size: .; D: .; J: TRBJ1-6; DNA: TGTGCCAGCAGCTTAGGGGGTAGGACGTTAAATTCACCCCTCCACTTT; CDR3: CASSLGGRTLNSPLHF
V: TRBV5-1; size: .; D: TRBD2; J: TRBJ2-1; DNA: TGCGCCAGCAGCTTGGAACTAGCGGGGCCCGGGGGTGAGCAGTTCTTC; CDR3: CASSLELAGPGGEQFF
V: TRBV29-1; size: .; D: .; J: TRBJ2-1; DNA: TGCAGCGTTGTTGGGGGGACTTACAATGAGCAGTTCTTC; CDR3: CSVVGGTYNEQFF
V: TRBV20-1; size: .; D: TRBD2; J: TRBJ2-1; DNA: TGCAGTGCTAGAGAAGCTAACGGGGGGGCCAGGGAGCAGTTCTTC; CDR3: CSAREANGGAREQFF
V: TRBV19; size: .; D: .; J: TRBJ1-4; DNA: TGTGCCAGTAGTATTTCTCCGGGAACCAATAATGAAAAACTGTTTTTT; CDR3: CASSISPGTNNEKLFF
V: TRBV20-1; size: .; D: .; J: TRBJ1-5; DNA: TGCAGTGCTACTGATGACAGAGGCAATCAGCCCCAGCATTTT; CDR3: CSATDDRGNQPQHF
V: TRBV7-2; size: few; D: TRBD1; J: TRBJ1-2; DNA: TGTGCCAGCAGCAAGCCGGGACAGGGTGCGAACACCTTC; CDR3: CASSKPGQGANTF
V: TRBV15; size: .; D: .; J: TRBJ1-1; DNA: TGTGCCACCAGAAAGGGCGAACTAATGAACACTGAAGCTTTCTTT; CDR3: CATRKGELMNTEAFF
V: TRBV7-2; size: .; D: .; J: TRBJ2-7; DNA: TGTGCCAGCAGTGAAGCCGGGACGTCATCCTACGAGCAGTACTTC; CDR3: CASSEAGTSSYEQYF
V: TRBV9; size: .; D: .; J: TRBJ2-5; DNA: TGTGCCAGCAGCGCTCGCCAGGGACACGGGTGGGAAGAGACCCAGTACTTC; CDR3: CASSARQGHGWEETQYF
V: TRBV27; size: .; D: .; J: TRBJ1-4; DNA: TGTGCCAGCAGCCCTTCGCTTGGGGAGGCAACTAATGAAAAACTGTTTTTT; CDR3: CASSPSLGEATNEKLFF
V: TRBV12-3/TRBV12-4; size: few; D: .; J: TRBJ2-1; DNA: TGTGCCAGCAGTAATCCGGGCTATGAGCAGTTCTTC; CDR3: CASSNPGYEQFF
V: TRBV5-6; size: .; D: .; J: TRBJ1-2; DNA: TGTGCCAGCAGCCTCCCGGGGGAAGGCTACACCTTC; CDR3: CASSLPGEGYTF
V: TRBV6-5; size: .; D: .; J: TRBJ1-2; DNA: TGTGCCAGCAGCTCCCTTGACAGCCTCTATGGCTACACCTTC; CDR3: CASSSLDSLYGYTF
V: TRBV7-9; size: .; D: .; J: TRBJ2-4; DNA: TGTGCCAGCAGCCCTTCTTTGGGCATTCAGTACTTC; CDR3: CASSPSLGIQYF
V: TRBV7-8; size: .; D: .; J: TRBJ2-3; DNA: TGTGCCAGCAGCCCCCCATTGGAGTGGGGCACAGATACGCAGTATTTT; CDR3: CASSPPLEWGTDTQYF
V: TRBV4-3; size: few; D: .; J: TRBJ1-6; DNA: TGCGCCAGCAGCCAAGCGGATTCACCCCTCCACTTT; CDR3: CASSQADSPLHF
V: TRBV7-2; size: few; D: .; J: TRBJ1-5; DNA: TGTGCCAGCAGCGCCCTGACCGGTAGCGGGCAGCCCCAGCATTTT; CDR3: CASSALTGSGQPQHF
V: TRBV4-3; size: .; D: .; J: TRBJ1-2; DNA: TGCGCCAGCAGGCCAGTGCTGGGACCGCCGTCCTACACCTTC; CDR3: CASRPVLGPPSYTF
V: TRBV15; size: .; D: .; J: TRBJ2-6; DNA: TGTGCCACCAGCAAGCAGCTATCTGGGGCCAACGTCCTGACTTTC; CDR3: CATSKQLSGANVLTF
V: TRBV3-1; size: .; D: .; J: TRBJ2-5; DNA: TGTGCCAGCAGCCATGGCAGGGGCCTGGGGGAGGCCCAGTACTTC; CDR3: CASSHGRGLGEAQYF
V: TRBV7-2; size: .; D: TRBD1; J: TRBJ2-1; DNA: TGTGCCAGCAGCTGGCCGGGACAGGGTGGGTACAATGAGCAGTTCTTC; CDR3: CASSWPGQGGYNEQFF
V: TRBV9; size: .; D: TRBD1; J: TRBJ1-2; DNA: TGTGCCAGCAGCCGGGACAGCCGGGCGGCCTATGGCTACACCTTC; CDR3: CASSRDSRAAYGYTF
V: TRBV7-9; size: .; D: TRBD1; J: TRBJ2-3; DNA: TGTGCCAGCAGATCCACAGGGGCTGGAGATACGCAGTATTTT; CDR3: CASRSTGAGDTQYF
V: TRBV24-1; size: .; D: .; J: TRBJ2-5; DNA: TGTGCCACCAGTGACCCCGGGGTCCAAGAGACCCAGTACTTC; CDR3: CATSDPGVQETQYF
V: TRBV20-1; size: .; D: .; J: TRBJ2-7; DNA: TGCAGTGCTAGAGATCCCGGTGGGAGGGGGCGCCACGAGCAGTACTTC; CDR3: CSARDPGGRGRHEQYF
V: TRBV7-6; size: .; D: .; J: TRBJ2-1; DNA: TGTGCCAGCAGCTTAGGATCGGGGTCCCCCTACAATGAGCAGTTCTTC; CDR3: CASSLGSGSPYNEQFF
V: TRBV6-2/TRBV6-3; size: few; D: .; J: TRBJ1-2; DNA: TGTGCCAGCAGATCTGATGTGGTTAGCTATGGCTACACCTTC; CDR3: CASRSDVVSYGYTF
V: TRBV4-1; size: once; D: .; J: TRBJ2-3; DNA: TGCGCCAGCAGCCAAGAAGACTACCCGCGAGATACGCAGTATTTT; CDR3: CASSQEDYPRDTQYF
V: TRBV20-1; size: few; D: .; J: TRBJ2-5; DNA: TGCAGTGCTAATCAGGCGGGGAAGGTACAAGAGACCCAGTACTTC; CDR3: CSANQAGKVQETQYF
V: TRBV10-3; size: many; D: .; J: TRBJ2-5; DNA: TGTGCCATCAGTTCAACGGAGACCCAGTACTTC; CDR3: CAISSTETQYF